Detailed here is one T cell receptor (beta chain). Trimming stripped 6 bases from V and 3 bases from J, with 6 bases between. The CDR3 extends over 12 amino acids. Germline values: CDR1 MDHEN, CDR2 SYDVKM. The entry originates in a study of blood T cell repertoires in COVID-19. Study-wide background: From the United States, Italy and Spain came samples of acute and convalescent COVID-19. Sample material is recorded as cDNA or gDNA derived from T cells, B-cell-depleted T cells, or PBMCs.

Per the original data handling: It was from reference gene primer amplification that nucleated cell counts were estimated. The data were produced by immunoSEQ multiplex PCR, yet TCRdb's version contains in-frame clones alone and is incomplete. The DNA gave D and trimming, while V, J and clone size come from that table. This repertoire shows fewer than 150,000 clones, 70% to 90% found once; its top ten account for about 8%. The genes are TRBV28 and TRBJ1-5; the D is unclear. Material: peripheral blood. The clonotype originates from a man between 65 and 85 years old who had recovered from COVID-19. This CDR3 reads CASSGLNQPQHF. Written as DNA, the CDR3 is TGTGCCAGCAGCGGACTCAATCAGCCCCAGCATTTT.